Below, 7 T cell receptor beta chains from the same sample are listed, as sequenced in a study of technical replicates of blood from several donors. Using immunoSEQ multiplex PCR, the repertoire was profiled, and TCRdb retains in-frame clones only, with some absent. The table includes about 97,000 clones, about 95% detected once. Sequencing input: T cells isolated from PBMCs. Receptors originate from a human donor in good health.

The chain links TRBV11-3 to TRBJ1-1, with 7 bases lining up with TRBD1. Germline values: CDR1 SGHNT, CDR2 YENEEA. This CDR3 is built from 14 residues. After removal of 5 bases from V and 6 bases from J, the junction contained 9 bases not matched to a gene. CDR3 nucleotide sequence: TGTGCCAGCAGCCATCGACAGGGCTCTGCTGAAGCTTTCTTT. This translates into CASSHRQGSAEAFF.

V and J are TRBV6-1 and TRBJ2-1, with 8 nucleotides matching TRBD1. Per the germline V gene, CDR1 is MNHNS and CDR2 is SASEGT. J was trimmed by 8 bases and V by 7 bases; bases with no gene match: 4. This CDR3 is 12 amino acids long. The CDR3 DNA follows: TGTGCCAGCAACAGGGGGGTCGATGAGCAGTTCTTC. This encodes CASNRGVDEQFF.

This clone was picked up a small number of times. This chain joins TRBV18 and TRBJ1-1, with a tentative D call TRBD1 (5 bases). The V end lost 4 bases, the J end lost 0 bases, and 9 bases lay between the germline ends. The length of the CDR3 is 14 residues. Germline-derived CDR1 and CDR2 are KGHSH and LQKENI. In DNA, the CDR3 is TGTGCCAGCTCACTACAGGCCATGAACACTGAAGCTTTCTTT. This gives the protein CASSLQAMNTEAFF.

The V and J genes are TRBV30 and TRBJ1-3, with unresolved D. The germline CDR1 and CDR2 sequences are GTSNPN and SVGIG (reference sequence). The V end lost 0 bases, the J end lost 4 bases, and 7 bases lay between the germline ends. The length of the CDR3 is 13 residues. For the CDR3, the DNA is TGTGCCTGGAGTGTATTACAAGGAAACACCATATATTTT. Protein sequence: CAWSVLQGNTIYF.

This chain joins TRBV7-9 and TRBJ1-3; D not certain. The V gene lost 3 bases and the J gene lost 2 bases, with 8 bases spanning the gap. The CDR3 sequence is 14 residues long. Germline values: CDR1 SEHNR, CDR2 FQNEAQ (reference sequence). CDR3 DNA: TGTGCCAGCAGCTTGGAGAAAACTGGAAACACCATATATTTT. This codes for CASSLEKTGNTIYF.

The chain employs TRBV5-6 and TRBJ2-7; 7 bases align to TRBD1. Germline V gene data show CDR1 as SGHDT and CDR2 as YYEEEE. The CDR3 has 17 amino acids. V trimming: 4 bases; J trimming: 2 bases; junction bases outside the gene matches: 15. CDR3 sequence reads: CASSLGMPWDSPYEQYF. As DNA, the CDR3 is TGTGCCAGCAGCCTTGGCATGCCTTGGGACAGTCCCTACGAGCAGTACTTC.

The chain is built from TRBV7-6 and TRBJ2-3, with D tentatively TRBD2 (5 bases). Germline V CDR1 and CDR2: SGHVS, FNYEAQ. The germline V and J ends were trimmed by 5 bases and 3 bases, with 12 bases remaining between them. The CDR3 runs to 14 residues. The CDR3 bases are TGTGCCAGCAGCCCTAGCTTGCGTACAGATACGCAGTATTTT. Translated: CASSPSLRTDTQYF.